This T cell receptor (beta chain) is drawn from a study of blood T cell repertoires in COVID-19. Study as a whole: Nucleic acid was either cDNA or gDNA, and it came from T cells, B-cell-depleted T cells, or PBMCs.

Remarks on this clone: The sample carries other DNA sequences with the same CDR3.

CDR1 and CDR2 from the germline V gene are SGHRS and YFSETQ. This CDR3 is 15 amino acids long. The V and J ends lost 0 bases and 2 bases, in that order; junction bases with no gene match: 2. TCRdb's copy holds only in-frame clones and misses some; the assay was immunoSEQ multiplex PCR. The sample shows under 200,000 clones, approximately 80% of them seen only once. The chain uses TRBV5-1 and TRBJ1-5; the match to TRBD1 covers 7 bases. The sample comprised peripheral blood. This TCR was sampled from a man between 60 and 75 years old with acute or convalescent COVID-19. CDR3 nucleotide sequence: TGCGCCAGCAGCTTGGGAACAGGGGGCAATCAGCCCCAGCATTTT. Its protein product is CASSLGTGGNQPQHF.